This T cell receptor beta chain emerged from a study of cytomegalovirus exposure and HLA in healthy donors (dated by TCRdb to the late 2010s). About the investigation overall: An earlier analysis of some 600 of the donors reported approximately 280 Gb of sequence data and 95 million to 140 million unique TCR beta sequences obtained from some 200 million T cells. Of the roughly 400 genotyped donors, about 80% fell in the genetic ancestry cluster associated with self-reported Caucasian donors. A later genetic analysis took genome-wide SNP genotypes for about 65% of the roughly 670 donors and used that subset as a discovery cohort. High-throughput TCR immunosequencing, statistical association of individual TCRs with disease status, and machine learning were combined to predict cytomegalovirus infection status. The number of donors typed differed by locus, with roughly 629-640 for A, B, C, DRB1 and DQB1, 522 for DQA1, 600 to 610 for DPA1, and some 440 for DPB1. The study profiled the T cell repertoires of hundreds of subjects by immunosequencing and related them to cytomegalovirus serostatus. An early release covering roughly 640 HLA-typed donors comprised about 310 gigabases of sequencing data and about 90 million unique TCR sequences. All discovery cohort repertoires had been generated on a single sequencing platform. Rather than drawing on any new phenotypic data, the later analysis identified candidate immune exposures from TCR beta sequences and the way those sequences occurred across donors. Because of strong linkage in the cohort, roughly five DR-DQ haplotypes were treated as single units for association and clustering. Among around 400 genotyped donors of the cohort, an average of about 240,000 unique TCR beta nucleotide sequences were sequenced per donor, 15% to 20% of them non-productive. In a later analysis, previously published TCR beta repertoires from 550 to 700 donors were re-analyzed and high-resolution HLA genotyping was added so that TCR occurrence patterns could be studied. HLA typing included class I and class II loci at four-digit resolution. An earlier analysis of 587 of the donors applied high-throughput TCR beta sequencing to assess whether each TCR beta V gene segment acted as functional or pseudogenic. Donor age, sex, ethnicity and CMV serostatus were compiled alongside the repertoire data. Besides the first cohort of approximately 670 subjects, a separate validation cohort made up of over a hundred different subjects was used. The aim of the study was to test whether cataloging public T cell receptors could identify signatures of past pathogen exposure.

The CDR3 holds 12 amino acids from the cysteine to the phenylalanine. Only the CDR3 portion is preserved as DNA: 36 bases, with reading frame beginning at the first base. Per the germline V gene, KGHSH is the CDR1 and LQKENI is the CDR2. The cohort consisted of 666 healthy bone marrow donors. At the time of sampling, all cohort members were nominally healthy, though unrecorded immune exposures were likely present. The donor tested CMV seronegative, placing the donor among the 350 or so seronegative members of the cohort. A peripheral blood sample was provided by each donor, and peripheral blood mononuclear cells were used for TCR beta sequencing. Genomic DNA was extracted from the blood cell samples with the Qiagen DNeasy Blood Extraction Kit. Preparation of the library involved the immunoSEQ multiplex PCR assay. For the multiplex PCR, a mixture combining 60 forward primers for TCR Vbeta segments and 13 reverse primers for TCR Jbeta segments was used. Amplification of the CDR3 region of rearranged TCR beta genes was performed with a multiplex PCR assay on genomic DNA. The amplified TCR beta libraries were sequenced on the Illumina HiSeq System as 87-base-pair reads. In the original analysis: In a later analysis, tens of millions of unique TCR beta chains were counted across the approximately 620 repertoires, and approximately 11 million of these chains were shared by at least two donors. A nearest-neighbor algorithm error-corrected the raw reads and collapsed the reads into unique sequences, merging closely related sequences to remove PCR and sequencing errors. V, D and J gene segments were assigned by aligning CDR3 sequences to IMGT reference sequences. For a sequence to be retained, a match of at least six nucleotides was required to both a V gene segment and a J gene segment. A rearrangement was called productive if the CDR3 had no stop codons and remained in frame with V and J, and every other rearrangement was called non-productive. CDR3 was defined by IMGT convention, running from the second conserved V-encoded cysteine to the conserved J-encoded phenylalanine. The earlier analysis of about 570 of the donors excluded any sequence lacking an unambiguous match to a single V gene segment. An earlier analysis of some 500 of the donors classified V segments as functional when productive rearrangements were above 56.7% and as segregating when the standard deviation between donors was above 5%. A statistical classification framework was built to diagnose cytomegalovirus status from the catalog of TCR beta chain sequences. In a later analysis, TCR nucleotide sequences were compared against IMGT/GENE-DB human TR gene sequences so that V and J genes could be assigned. The TCRdist pipeline was used in a later analysis to assign CDR3 sequences and most-parsimonious VDJ recombination scenarios. In a later analysis, each TCR beta chain was defined by its CDR3 amino acid sequence together with its V-gene family, and reads lacking a unique V-gene family were excluded. To address suspected cross-contamination and a sequencing artifact, a later analysis removed under 600 highly shared, low-generation-probability nucleotide sequences. A later analysis calculated a clonal expansion index for each public chain from normalized within-repertoire ranks of inferred template counts. A later analysis computed generation probabilities with a VDJ recombination model fitted to out-of-frame rearrangements, and checked the results against IGoR. A later analysis scored TCR-TCR, TCR-HLA and TCR-CMV co-occurrence with hypergeometric tests, applying a repertoire-size bias correction to TCR pairs. In a later analysis, false discovery rates were estimated by permuting HLA or CMV assignments 20 times. In a later analysis, co-occurring TCRs were grouped with DBSCAN, and TCRdist sequence similarity was added when clustering was performed within HLA-allele-positive subsets. For co-occurrence clustering, repertoires with fewer than 30,000 or more than 120,000 public chains were excluded, along with roughly five repertoires with anomalous nucleotide sharing. TCRdb stores this immuneACCESS table with in-frame sequences only. Part of the clones is absent; in the studies checked, under half of the shortfall reflects unresolved V genes, and no reason is known for the rest. Clone size and V and J calls were adopted from that table, with D and trimming inferred from the DNA. Within this sample are approximately 170,000 clones, with under 80% of them counted one time only. The top ten constitute 2.5% to 3% of the sample.

Overall results and qualifications from the work: The earlier analysis of 587 of the donors excluded roughly 17 rarely observed V segments, including chromosome 9 orphons, because counts were too low. A later analysis found that HLA-associated TCR beta chains were more clonally expanded and had lower generation probabilities than equally common non-associated chains. Correlated functional status among segregating V segments might reflect linkage disequilibrium, but an unknown experimental factor could not be ruled out. Presence/absence analyses assumed roughly uniform sequencing depth across donors, an assumption that may not hold. In this cohort, only TCR beta chains were sequenced, and detectable features were limited by the absence of alpha or paired-chain data. A further reported finding was that TCR beta sequences accurately predicted the HLA-A and HLA-B alleles for most subjects in the first cohort. Most TCR sequences were seen in very few donors, while some public TCRs were found in many individuals. According to the authors, the approach could potentially be generalized to other disease states and immunological phenotypes. The classifier was reported to diagnose cytomegalovirus status with high specificity and sensitivity in both the original and validation cohorts. The study listed 164 TCR beta chains as associated with cytomegalovirus. Three of the identified cytomegalovirus-associated TCR beta chains were confirmed in vitro to be specific for cytomegalovirus antigens. A later genetic analysis associated a missense DCLRE1C variant with V-gene and J-gene trimming of TCR beta chains, and an independent cohort replicated the association. Assigning TCR associations to individual alleles was difficult when HLA alleles, especially DR and DQ, strongly co-occurred. At a false discovery rate of 0.05, a later analysis linked 16,951 TCR beta sequences to specific HLA alleles. Because some donors lacked HLA typing at each locus, the association tests relied only on the typed subset. A cluster of highly shared sequence variants was judged likely to be a technical artifact of the sequencing pipeline. A later analysis found that TCR association rates varied across HLA loci, with DRB1 alleles showing the most associated TCRs and HLA-C alleles the fewest. Several of the top co-occurrence clusters appeared to be linked to parvovirus B19, influenza, CMV and Epstein-Barr virus, according to a later analysis. Immune exposure information for the cohort was limited to CMV serostatus. Broadly in line with IMGT annotations, most TCR beta V segments showed up in productive rearrangements about 87% or about 30% of the time in an earlier analysis of 450 to 750 of the donors. Some IMGT-functional V segments, including TRBV6-2 and TRBV6-3, could not be told apart with the 87-base-pair reads, so those segments were excluded. According to a later genetic analysis, donors in an Asian-associated ancestry cluster had fewer N-insertions in productive TCRs than the roughly 660-donor mean. A later analysis found that most CMV-associated TCR beta chains appeared HLA-restricted, with HLA associations seemingly driven largely by CMV exposure.

This clone has just a few counts. No cognate antigen has been identified for it. No base quality information exists; no much larger clone differs at one position. Material: PBMCs. The receptor's source is a man between 40 and 49 years old in good health and CMV-seronegative. The V and J genes are TRBV18 and TRBJ2-2; a tentative D call is TRBD2 (6 bases match). The CDR3 amino acid sequence is: CVSEGNTGELFF. The base sequence is TGTGTTTCGGAGGGCAACACCGGGGAGCTGTTTTTT.